A selection of T cell receptor beta chains follows, all from one sample in a study of blood T cell repertoires in COVID-19. Profiled with immunoSEQ multiplex PCR; TCRdb holds only in-frame clones, not every one. Altogether 260,000 or so clones are present, over 75% being singletons, with the ten largest covering 15% to 17%. The sample consisted of PBMCs or T cells enriched from blood (not recorded which). All receptors derive from a man younger than 35 who had recovered from COVID-19. Both conserved end residues are part of each CDR3. Fields, in order: V gene, CDR3 length, clone size, J gene, D gene, CDR3 protein, CDR3 DNA. D genes are given only for firm matches. Not every row has a clone size; where given, it reads once, few, many or a size class.

>TRBV19|16|-|TRBJ1-5|TRBD1
CASTTGQGNSNQPQHF
TGTGCCAGTACCACGGGACAGGGAAATAGCAATCAGCCCCAGCATTTT
>TRBV19|16|-|TRBJ1-5|-
CASSGPLTGFNQPQHF
TGTGCCAGTAGCGGCCCCCTCACAGGGTTCAATCAGCCCCAGCATTTT
>TRBV18|13|-|TRBJ1-1|TRBD1
CASSRDRGLKAFF
TGTGCCAGCTCACGGGACAGGGGCTTGAAAGCTTTCTTT
>TRBV7-9|17|-|TRBJ1-3|TRBD1
CASSPWRQGPPGNTIYF
TGTGCCAGCAGCCCGTGGAGACAGGGACCGCCCGGAAACACCATATATTTT
>TRBV7-2|12|few|TRBJ2-1|TRBD1
CASSLSGGEQFF
TGTGCCAGCAGCTTATCAGGGGGTGAGCAGTTCTTC
>TRBV6-5|14|-|TRBJ2-7|-
CASSWTRQNYEQYF
TGTGCCAGCAGTTGGACTCGTCAGAACTACGAGCAGTACTTC
>TRBV6-5|15|once|TRBJ1-2|-
CASSFGREGFGGYTF
TGTGCCAGCAGTTTCGGGCGGGAGGGCTTTGGTGGCTACACCTTC
>TRBV11-3|12|-|TRBJ2-3|TRBD1
CASSPRDRVVYF
TGTGCCAGCAGCCCCCGGGACAGGGTTGTGTATTTT
>TRBV7-6|17|-|TRBJ1-6|-
CASSPEPKTKGGSPLHF
TGTGCCAGCAGCCCGGAACCAAAAACAAAGGGAGGTTCACCCCTCCACTTT
>TRBV11-2|16|-|TRBJ1-6|-
CASSLGDRVRGSPLHF
TGTGCCAGCAGCCTAGGGGATCGGGTTAGAGGGTCACCCCTCCACTTT
>TRBV10-2|14|-|TRBJ1-2|-
CASSDGPPGDGYTF
TGCGCCAGCAGTGATGGCCCCCCGGGGGATGGCTACACCTTC
>TRBV2|12|-|TRBJ2-1|TRBD1
CASSERDRTQFF
TGTGCCAGCAGTGAACGGGACAGGACGCAGTTCTTC
>TRBV2|17|-|TRBJ2-2|TRBD2
CASRSPIAGTNTGELFF
TGTGCCAGCAGGTCTCCTATAGCGGGAACCAACACCGGGGAGCTGTTTTTT
>TRBV13|14|-|TRBJ2-1|-
CASSLTRQGGKQFF
TGTGCCAGCAGCCTTACCCGACAGGGAGGTAAGCAGTTCTTC
>TRBV15|15|many|TRBJ2-7|TRBD1
CATSTRDRKSYEQYF
TGTGCCACCAGCACCCGGGACAGAAAGTCCTACGAGCAGTACTTC
>TRBV6-1|14|-|TRBJ1-3|-
CASREGISGNTIYF
TGTGCCAGCAGGGAAGGTATCTCTGGAAACACCATATATTTT
>TRBV6-1|14|-|TRBJ1-2|-
CASSEQTANYGYTF
TGTGCCAGCAGTGAGCAGACAGCCAACTATGGCTACACCTTC
>TRBV7-6|18|-|TRBJ2-1|TRBD2
CASSLAGTSGGWYNEQFF
TGTGCCAGCAGCTTAGCCGGGACTAGCGGGGGGTGGTACAATGAGCAGTTCTTC
>TRBV18|15|-|TRBJ2-7|TRBD2
CASSPPGGSSYEQYF
TGTGCCAGCTCACCACCGGGGGGGAGTTCCTACGAGCAGTACTTC
>TRBV28|15|once|TRBJ2-3|TRBD2
CASPTSGISTDTQYF
TGTGCCAGCCCGACTAGCGGGATTAGCACAGATACGCAGTATTTT
>TRBV3-1/TRBV3-2|13|-|TRBJ1-2|-
CASSPSGFYGYTF
TGTGCCAGCAGCCCCTCGGGGTTCTATGGCTACACCTTC
>TRBV27|15|-|TRBJ1-1|-
CASSTGHGGTTEAFF
TGTGCCAGCAGTACAGGACACGGAGGGACCACTGAAGCTTTCTTT
>TRBV28|16|-|TRBJ2-1|-
CASSPAGTGSYNEQFF
TGTGCCAGCAGCCCGGCGGGGACTGGGTCCTACAATGAGCAGTTCTTC
>TRBV4-1|16|-|TRBJ1-5|TRBD1
CASSQAGTGENQPQHF
TGCGCCAGCAGCCAAGCCGGGACAGGGGAGAATCAGCCCCAGCATTTT
>TRBV27|13|-|TRBJ2-5|-
CASRYGVQETQYF
TGTGCCAGCAGGTACGGGGTCCAAGAGACCCAGTACTTC
>TRBV5-5|13|-|TRBJ1-2|-
CASSSRGFYGYTF
TGTGCCAGCAGTAGTAGGGGCTTCTATGGCTACACCTTC
>TRBV28|15|-|TRBJ2-5|-
CASSSAQGSWETQYF
TGTGCCAGCAGTTCAGCTCAGGGTTCCTGGGAGACCCAGTACTTC
>TRBV24-1|12|-|TRBJ2-1|-
CATSARGNEQFF
TGTGCCACCAGTGCTCGGGGCAATGAGCAGTTCTTC
>TRBV29-1|15|-|TRBJ1-5|-
CSVGQASYSNQPQHF
TGCAGCGTTGGACAGGCTTCGTATAGCAATCAGCCCCAGCATTTT
>TRBV21-1|18|-|TRBJ2-5|-
CASSKIIRAKGTVETQYF
TGTGCCAGCAGCAAAATCATAAGGGCTAAGGGGACAGTGGAGACCCAGTACTTC
>TRBV6-5|14|-|TRBJ2-3|-
CASRGLFGTDTQYF
TGTGCCAGCCGGGGACTGTTCGGCACAGATACGCAGTATTTT
>TRBV29-1|13|once|TRBJ1-1|-
CSVVSQGNTEAFF
TGCAGCGTTGTAAGTCAGGGGAACACTGAAGCTTTCTTT
>TRBV19|15|-|TRBJ1-1|-
CASSILRGWDTEAFF
TGTGCCAGTAGTATTTTAAGGGGCTGGGACACTGAAGCTTTCTTT
>TRBV24-1|15|-|TRBJ2-5|-
CATSVAGVGQETQYF
TGTGCCACCAGTGTTGCAGGGGTTGGGCAAGAGACCCAGTACTTC
>TRBV6-5|15|-|TRBJ2-7|TRBD2
CATSRGAQIPYEQYF
TGTGCCACCTCGCGGGGGGCACAGATACCCTACGAGCAGTACTTC
>TRBV28|13|-|TRBJ1-4|-
CASRGQGFEKLFF
TGTGCCAGCAGGGGTCAGGGTTTTGAAAAACTGTTTTTT
>TRBV24-1|14|-|TRBJ1-5|-
CATSEGGRDQPQHF
TGTGCCACCAGTGAGGGGGGGCGCGACCAGCCCCAGCATTTT
>TRBV2|12|-|TRBJ1-5|TRBD1
CASSGTGVSQHF
TGTGCCAGCAGTGGAACAGGGGTGTCCCAGCATTTT
>TRBV7-7|15|-|TRBJ2-1|TRBD2
CASSLGGLAGDEQFF
TGTGCTAGCAGCTTAGGTGGACTAGCGGGAGATGAGCAGTTCTTC
>TRBV19|16|-|TRBJ1-5|TRBD1
CASMPRGAGRHQPQHF
TGTGCCAGTATGCCCAGGGGGGCAGGGAGGCATCAGCCCCAGCATTTT
>TRBV18|13|-|TRBJ2-2|TRBD2
CASSPRETGELFF
TGTGCCAGCTCACCGCGGGAGACCGGGGAGCTGTTTTTT
>TRBV10-3|13|-|TRBJ1-5|-
CAISPGQGQPQHF
TGTGCCATCAGTCCGGGACAAGGGCAGCCCCAGCATTTT
>TRBV4-1|15|-|TRBJ1-4|-
CASKQSGTDNEKLFF
TGCGCCAGCAAACAAAGCGGGACGGATAATGAAAAACTGTTTTTT
>TRBV12-5|16|-|TRBJ2-7|TRBD1
CASGWTTRDRPYEQYF
TGTGCTAGTGGTTGGACGACCAGGGACAGACCCTACGAGCAGTACTTC
>TRBV19|16|-|TRBJ2-1|TRBD2
CASSIAGGTVYNEQFF
TGTGCCAGTAGTATAGCGGGAGGGACTGTTTACAATGAGCAGTTCTTC
>TRBV12-5|14|-|TRBJ1-4|TRBD1
CASGLGDRGEKLFF
TGTGCTAGTGGCCTGGGGGACAGGGGGGAAAAACTGTTTTTT
>TRBV10-2|13|-|TRBJ1-1|-
CAGGQVMNTEAFF
TGCGCCGGAGGGCAGGTCATGAACACTGAAGCTTTCTTT
>TRBV27|15|-|TRBJ2-3|-
CASSLRPGSTDTQYF
TGTGCCAGCAGTTTAAGGCCAGGGAGCACAGATACGCAGTATTTT
>TRBV18|16|-|TRBJ2-2|TRBD1
CASSPQQGANTGELFF
TGTGCCAGCTCACCACAACAGGGGGCGAACACCGGGGAGCTGTTTTTT
>TRBV4-2|14|-|TRBJ1-2|-
CASSQGANNYGYTF
TGTGCCAGCAGCCAAGGGGCGAATAACTATGGCTACACCTTC
>TRBV27|14|-|TRBJ1-2|TRBD1
CASSPDRGYDGYTF
TGTGCCAGCAGTCCGGACAGGGGGTACGATGGCTACACCTTC
>TRBV5-4|16|few|TRBJ2-2|TRBD2
CASSSRGRVYTGELFF
TGTGCCAGCAGCTCTCGTGGGAGGGTGTACACCGGGGAGCTGTTTTTT